What follows describes a single T cell receptor beta chain. Its antigen is unknown. Qualities for individual bases were not recorded, and no much larger clone is one base off. CDR1 and CDR2 are drawn from the germline V gene (reference sequence): MNHEY, SMNVEV. The CDR3 contains 15 residues, cysteine and phenylalanine counted. Just the 45-base CDR3 DNA is kept, in frame starting at base 1. Between the V and J ends, shortened by 2 bases and 6 bases respectively, the junction contains 14 bases. Enrolling through a virtual design, the prospective study's participants ranged in age from roughly 18 to 89 years and lived across 24 United States geographic areas. In the prospective study, cohorts were assigned on the basis of participant-reported clinical history obtained from a screening survey and a study questionnaire. ImmuneRACE Cohort 3 recovered participants were defined by two consecutive negative NP/OP PCR tests, healthcare professional clearance, or symptom resolution. Each participant in the prospective study had whole blood, serum and a nasopharyngeal or oropharyngeal swab collected by mobile phlebotomists. Additional blood draws and questionnaires over an approximately two-month period could optionally be provided by prospective study participants. Before DNA extraction, prospective study blood samples were shipped either frozen or at room temperature.

The sample belongs to a study of blood T cell repertoires in COVID-19 (dated by TCRdb to the early 2020s). Concerning the study at large: The collaborator samples originated in the United States, Italy and Spain and spanned the acute and convalescent phases of COVID-19. The prospective study material was composed of cDNA or gDNA derived from T cells, B-cell-depleted T cells, or PBMCs. Subjects who had been exposed to COVID-19, were actively infected with it, or had recovered from it provided the deeply sampled blood TCRbeta repertoires that made up the dataset. A freely available public database, intended as a resource for researchers studying the immune response to SARS-CoV-2, is where the repertoires were released. The sample metadata nearly always contained a de-identified subject ID, COVID-19 status, age in years and sex. Where available, HLA class I and class II types were taken from metadata supplied by the sample provider and were not determined by assay-based typing. Samples were obtained from the ongoing ImmuneRACE study (first 160 participants) and from over 1,000 subjects provided by 6 global collaborators.

TCRbeta CDR3 regions were amplified from genomic DNA by means of the immunoSEQ Assay, a bias-controlled multiplex PCR. The paper's processing steps were these. Within the assay, amplification of reference gene primers was used to estimate how many nucleated cells each sample contained. Sequence reads were collapsed and filtered to measure the absolute abundance of every unique TCRbeta CDR3 rearrangement. For each sample, productive Simpson clonality was calculated as the square root of Simpson's diversity index across productive rearrangements. This immuneACCESS table, as held by TCRdb, lists in-frame sequences with V and J called but not all clones. Of the missing ones, under half trace to an unresolved V gene in checked studies; the others have no known cause. V, J and clone size reflect that table, while D and trimming were determined from the DNA. Recorded for this sample are under 200,000 clones; around 80% of them occurred a single time. Approximately 9.9% of the sample belongs to the ten largest clones.

Summary of the overall study and its limitations: How much clinical and demographic metadata was included differed by source and by participant, and the metadata was provided uncurated.

The clonotype was recovered from a man aged 45-65 years who had recovered from COVID-19. The specimen sequenced was PBMCs or T cells enriched from blood (not recorded which). The receptor chain draws on TRBV27 and TRBJ2-1, with the identity of the D gene unclear. The CDR3 region reads CASSLRPIAPNEQFF. At the DNA level, the sequence is TGTGCCAGCAGTTTAAGGCCCATAGCCCCCAATGAGCAGTTCTTC.